A single sample is the source of the 8 T cell receptor beta chains below, sequenced in a study of cytomegalovirus exposure and HLA in healthy donors. Both 60 Vbeta primers and 13 Jbeta primers went into the PCR. Libraries were prepared by immunoSEQ multiplex PCR; TCRdb keeps only in-frame clonotypes and omits some of them. The profile shows about 100,000 clones, roughly four fifths of them singletons. The sample was PBMCs. The receptors stem from a man aged 35-49 years in good health and CMV-seropositive.

The V and J genes are TRBV28 and TRBJ1-5; TRBD1 might be the D (6 bases). Germline assignment: CDR1 MDHEN and CDR2 SYDVKM. The CDR3 consists of 15 residues. V gave up 5 bases and J gave up 1 base, with 12 bases separating them. The CDR3: CASSPQGRSNQPQHF. The DNA for the CDR3 is TGTGCCAGCAGTCCACAGGGAAGGAGCAATCAGCCCCAGCATTTT. Looking up the rest from reference TRBV28 and TRBJ1-5 gives the full variable domain: DVKVTQSSRYLVKRTGEKVFLECVQDMDHENMFWYRQDPGLGLRLIYFSYDVKMKEKGDIPEGYSVSREKKERFSLILESASTNQTSMYLCASSPQGRSNQPQHFGDGTRLSIL.

The chain links TRBV6-1 to TRBJ2-5, with 10 bases lining up with TRBD2. Germline V CDR1 and CDR2: MNHNS, SASEGT. This CDR3 is 15 amino acids long. V lost 2 bases to trimming and J lost 4 bases; unmatched junction nucleotides: 4. This chain's CDR3 is CASSERASGGETQYF. The CDR3 region has the DNA TGTGCCAGCAGTGAACGGGCTAGCGGGGGAGAGACCCAGTACTTC.

The chain links TRBV5-4 to TRBJ2-3; 8 bases are a match to TRBD2. This CDR3 contains 13 residues. Germline CDR1 is SGHNT and CDR2 is YYREEE (reference sequence). V shed 5 bases, J shed 5 bases, and the junction held 4 bases outside the gene matches. CDR3 in DNA: TGTGCCAGCAGTCACCGGGGGGGAGATACGCAGTATTTT. Protein sequence: CASSHRGGDTQYF.

The chain employs TRBV18 and TRBJ2-2; 7 bases fit TRBD1. The germline V gene has CDR1 KGHSH and CDR2 LQKENI. The length of the CDR3 is 15 residues. V was clipped by 3 bases and J by 6 bases; unmatched bases: 7. The CDR3 region is CASSPARQGAGELFF. For the CDR3, the DNA is TGTGCCAGCTCACCCGCGAGACAGGGAGCCGGGGAGCTGTTTTTT.

This clone appeared once. The rearrangement joins TRBV2 to TRBJ2-5; tentative D call: TRBD2 (6 bases). Trimming pared 7 bases from V and 1 base from J, leaving 10 bases between. The germline V gene encodes CDR1 SNHLY and CDR2 FYNNEI. The CDR3 runs 13 residues. The CDR3 reads CASIRDFQETQYF. The DNA for the CDR3 is TGTGCCAGCATAAGGGACTTCCAAGAGACCCAGTACTTC.

A single count supports this clone. J is TRBJ1-2 and V is TRBV5-8; TRBD1 might be the D (5 bases). The CDR3 is made up of 13 amino acids. Trimming pared 0 bases from V and 8 bases from J, leaving 11 bases between. CDR1 and CDR2 (germline): SGHTS, YDEGEE. The CDR3 DNA sequence: TGTGCCAGCAGCTTGGAGCTGGGGGGAGGCTACACCTTC. Translated, it gives CASSLELGGGYTF.

This sequence joins TRBV25-1 and TRBJ1-2; 12 nucleotides align to TRBD1. The V and J ends lost 4 bases and 7 bases, in that order; junction bases with no gene match: 10. This CDR3 region has 16 residues. Germline-derived CDR1 and CDR2 are MGHDK and SYGVNS. The CDR3, as DNA: TGTGCCAGCAGTGGGCCGGGACAGGGGGCCCTCCTTGGCTACACCTTC. Amino acid sequence: CASSGPGQGALLGYTF.

The rearrangement joins TRBV5-4 to TRBJ1-3; perhaps TRBD1 as D (6 bases). Germline lookup yields CDR1 SGHNT and CDR2 YYREEE (reference sequence). CDR3 length: 16 amino acids. The V gene lost 5 bases and the J gene lost 0 bases, with 15 bases spanning the gap. Here the CDR3 reads CASSLQGRFSGNTIYF. CDR3 coding DNA: TGTGCCAGCAGTCTACAGGGCAGGTTCTCTGGAAACACCATATATTTT.